A selection of T cell receptor beta chains follows, all from one sample in a study of blood T cell repertoires in COVID-19. The protocol was immunoSEQ multiplex PCR, while the TCRdb copy is restricted to in-frame clones and leaves out a portion. The sample lists approximately 300,000 clones, over 70% occurring once. What was sequenced was peripheral blood. These receptor sequences come from a woman between 45 and 65 years old with acute or convalescent COVID-19. CDR3s include the opening cysteine and the closing phenylalanine or tryptophan. Fields, in order: V gene, D gene, CDR3 length, J gene, clone size, CDR3 protein, CDR3 DNA. A D gene is named only where the DNA matches it firmly. For some rows the clone size is stated as once, few or many, or as a class when expanded; others skip it.

v_call: TRBV11-1; d_call: TRBD2; cdr3_length: 15; j_call: TRBJ2-1; clone_size: .; cdr3_aa: CASSSMVAGHNEQFF; cdr3_nt: TGTGCCAGCAGCTCCATGGTAGCGGGGCACAATGAGCAGTTCTTC
v_call: TRBV18; d_call: .; cdr3_length: 14; j_call: TRBJ1-1; clone_size: .; cdr3_aa: CASSPPPGVTEAFF; cdr3_nt: TGTGCCAGCTCACCACCGCCAGGGGTTACTGAAGCTTTCTTT
v_call: TRBV4-2; d_call: .; cdr3_length: 13; j_call: TRBJ2-5; clone_size: .; cdr3_aa: CASSQDTEETQYF; cdr3_nt: TGTGCCAGCAGCCAAGATACCGAGGAGACCCAGTACTTC
v_call: TRBV6-5; d_call: TRBD1; cdr3_length: 13; j_call: TRBJ1-2; clone_size: .; cdr3_aa: CASSSQTGDGYTF; cdr3_nt: TGTGCCAGCAGTTCCCAGACAGGGGACGGCTACACCTTC
v_call: TRBV13; d_call: TRBD1; cdr3_length: 14; j_call: TRBJ2-1; clone_size: .; cdr3_aa: CASRQGEAYNEQFF; cdr3_nt: TGTGCCAGCCGACAGGGTGAGGCCTACAATGAGCAGTTCTTC
v_call: TRBV10-1; d_call: .; cdr3_length: 14; j_call: TRBJ2-3; clone_size: .; cdr3_aa: CASSIQGVPDTQYF; cdr3_nt: TGCGCCAGCAGTATACAGGGAGTCCCAGATACGCAGTATTTT
v_call: TRBV27; d_call: .; cdr3_length: 17; j_call: TRBJ1-5; clone_size: .; cdr3_aa: CASSLWTPSGGNQPQHF; cdr3_nt: TGTGCCAGCAGTTTGTGGACACCCTCAGGGGGCAATCAGCCCCAGCATTTT
v_call: TRBV19; d_call: .; cdr3_length: 14; j_call: TRBJ2-7; clone_size: once; cdr3_aa: CASSTAGPFYEQYF; cdr3_nt: TGTGCCAGTAGTACCGCGGGGCCTTTCTACGAGCAGTACTTC
v_call: TRBV2; d_call: TRBD1; cdr3_length: 16; j_call: TRBJ2-3; clone_size: .; cdr3_aa: CASSFSDRESTDTQYF; cdr3_nt: TGTGCCAGCAGCTTTTCCGACAGGGAAAGCACAGATACGCAGTATTTT
v_call: TRBV6-5; d_call: TRBD1; cdr3_length: 15; j_call: TRBJ2-5; clone_size: few; cdr3_aa: CASSSLDRGVGTQYF; cdr3_nt: TGTGCCAGCAGTTCCTTAGACAGGGGTGTTGGGACCCAGTACTTC
v_call: TRBV6-5; d_call: .; cdr3_length: 14; j_call: TRBJ1-1; clone_size: .; cdr3_aa: CATQAQGRNTEAFF; cdr3_nt: TGTGCCACTCAAGCCCAGGGGCGGAACACTGAAGCTTTCTTT
v_call: TRBV6-5; d_call: TRBD1; cdr3_length: 14; j_call: TRBJ1-1; clone_size: few; cdr3_aa: CASSPRTGNTEAFF; cdr3_nt: TGTGCCAGCAGTCCGAGGACAGGGAATACTGAAGCTTTCTTT
v_call: TRBV6-5; d_call: TRBD2; cdr3_length: 14; j_call: TRBJ2-3; clone_size: .; cdr3_aa: CASSYGGDGNTQYF; cdr3_nt: TGTGCCAGCAGTTACGGGGGGGATGGGAATACGCAGTATTTT
v_call: TRBV9; d_call: .; cdr3_length: 14; j_call: TRBJ1-2; clone_size: .; cdr3_aa: CASSARLREYGYTF; cdr3_nt: TGTGCCAGCAGCGCCCGGTTGAGGGAATATGGCTACACCTTC
v_call: TRBV9; d_call: TRBD2; cdr3_length: 14; j_call: TRBJ2-7; clone_size: .; cdr3_aa: CASSVVGLSDEQYF; cdr3_nt: TGTGCCAGCAGCGTAGTGGGACTATCAGACGAGCAGTACTTC
v_call: TRBV30; d_call: .; cdr3_length: 13; j_call: TRBJ1-5; clone_size: .; cdr3_aa: CAWSVLGDQPQHF; cdr3_nt: TGTGCCTGGAGTGTCCTGGGAGACCAGCCCCAGCATTTT
v_call: TRBV5-8; d_call: .; cdr3_length: 16; j_call: TRBJ1-1; clone_size: .; cdr3_aa: CASSLPHSIMNTEAFF; cdr3_nt: TGTGCCAGCAGCTTGCCCCACAGCATTATGAACACTGAAGCTTTCTTT
v_call: TRBV2; d_call: .; cdr3_length: 15; j_call: TRBJ1-5; clone_size: .; cdr3_aa: CASSDGSSRNQPQHF; cdr3_nt: TGTGCCAGCAGTGACGGCTCCTCTAGAAATCAGCCCCAGCATTTT
v_call: TRBV12-5; d_call: .; cdr3_length: 13; j_call: TRBJ1-5; clone_size: .; cdr3_aa: CASGLAQNQPQHF; cdr3_nt: TGTGCTAGTGGTTTGGCGCAGAATCAGCCCCAGCATTTT
v_call: TRBV7-2; d_call: TRBD2; cdr3_length: 16; j_call: TRBJ2-1; clone_size: .; cdr3_aa: CASSLARGGLSNEQFF; cdr3_nt: TGTGCCAGCAGCTTAGCCCGGGGGGGCCTTAGCAATGAGCAGTTCTTC
v_call: TRBV7-2; d_call: .; cdr3_length: 15; j_call: TRBJ1-5; clone_size: .; cdr3_aa: CASSLDSRNNQPQHF; cdr3_nt: TGTGCCAGCAGCCTAGACTCTCGTAATAATCAGCCCCAGCATTTT
v_call: TRBV9; d_call: .; cdr3_length: 14; j_call: TRBJ1-2; clone_size: many; cdr3_aa: CASSPTQGRYGYTF; cdr3_nt: TGTGCCAGCAGCCCAACGCAGGGAAGGTATGGCTACACCTTC
v_call: TRBV30; d_call: TRBD2; cdr3_length: 15; j_call: TRBJ2-7; clone_size: .; cdr3_aa: CAWIDLRDYSYEQYF; cdr3_nt: TGTGCCTGGATCGATCTCCGGGACTACTCCTACGAGCAGTACTTC
v_call: TRBV9; d_call: TRBD2; cdr3_length: 17; j_call: TRBJ2-5; clone_size: .; cdr3_aa: CASSLGRGRGGQETQYF; cdr3_nt: TGTGCCAGCTCCCTAGGAAGGGGAAGGGGAGGGCAAGAGACCCAGTACTTC
v_call: TRBV5-1; d_call: TRBD1; cdr3_length: 14; j_call: TRBJ1-4; clone_size: .; cdr3_aa: CASSLIGGSGKLFF; cdr3_nt: TGCGCCAGCAGCTTGATAGGGGGCAGCGGAAAACTGTTTTTT
v_call: TRBV6-5; d_call: TRBD1; cdr3_length: 14; j_call: TRBJ1-3; clone_size: few; cdr3_aa: CASVDRDVGNTIYF; cdr3_nt: TGTGCCAGCGTAGACAGGGATGTTGGAAACACCATATATTTT
v_call: TRBV28; d_call: .; cdr3_length: 16; j_call: TRBJ1-2; clone_size: .; cdr3_aa: CASSSHTGRGNYGYTF; cdr3_nt: TGTGCCAGCAGCTCTCACACAGGGAGGGGTAACTATGGCTACACCTTC
v_call: TRBV2; d_call: .; cdr3_length: 14; j_call: TRBJ1-5; clone_size: few; cdr3_aa: CASSDRASNQPQHF; cdr3_nt: TGTGCCAGCAGTGACAGGGCTAGCAATCAGCCCCAGCATTTT
v_call: TRBV5-5; d_call: .; cdr3_length: 14; j_call: TRBJ1-1; clone_size: .; cdr3_aa: CASSPGTSNTEAFF; cdr3_nt: TGTGCCAGCAGCCCCGGGACTTCGAACACTGAAGCTTTCTTT
v_call: TRBV4-1; d_call: .; cdr3_length: 14; j_call: TRBJ1-3; clone_size: few; cdr3_aa: CASSSPVSGNTIYF; cdr3_nt: TGCGCCAGCAGCTCCCCCGTCTCTGGAAACACCATATATTTT
v_call: TRBV6-1; d_call: .; cdr3_length: 15; j_call: TRBJ1-4; clone_size: .; cdr3_aa: CASSEWPGGNEKLFF; cdr3_nt: TGTGCCAGCAGTGAATGGCCGGGGGGTAATGAAAAACTGTTTTTT
v_call: TRBV24-1; d_call: .; cdr3_length: 15; j_call: TRBJ1-2; clone_size: .; cdr3_aa: CATSDPPGGVEGYTF; cdr3_nt: TGTGCCACCAGTGATCCCCCGGGGGGGGTGGAAGGCTACACCTTC
v_call: TRBV19; d_call: TRBD1; cdr3_length: 14; j_call: TRBJ1-5; clone_size: .; cdr3_aa: CASSGQGDNQPQHF; cdr3_nt: TGTGCCAGTAGTGGACAGGGCGATAATCAGCCCCAGCATTTT
v_call: TRBV7-2; d_call: TRBD1; cdr3_length: 15; j_call: TRBJ2-7; clone_size: .; cdr3_aa: CASSFRDSPAYEQYF; cdr3_nt: TGTGCCAGCAGCTTCCGGGACAGCCCCGCCTACGAGCAGTACTTC
v_call: TRBV6-4; d_call: .; cdr3_length: 15; j_call: TRBJ1-6; clone_size: .; cdr3_aa: CASSDSRTTNSPLHF; cdr3_nt: TGTGCCAGCAGTGACTCGCGGACAACCAATTCACCCCTCCACTTT
v_call: TRBV5-8; d_call: TRBD1; cdr3_length: 16; j_call: TRBJ2-2; clone_size: .; cdr3_aa: CASSWGTGGGLGELFF; cdr3_nt: TGTGCCAGCAGCTGGGGGACAGGGGGCGGTCTCGGGGAGCTGTTTTTT
v_call: TRBV11-2; d_call: .; cdr3_length: 13; j_call: TRBJ2-7; clone_size: .; cdr3_aa: CASSSDRLYEQYF; cdr3_nt: TGTGCCAGCAGCTCCGACAGACTCTACGAGCAGTACTTC
v_call: TRBV29-1; d_call: TRBD2; cdr3_length: 15; j_call: TRBJ2-1; clone_size: .; cdr3_aa: CSVESLAGSYNEQFF; cdr3_nt: TGCAGCGTTGAGTCGCTAGCGGGCTCCTACAATGAGCAGTTCTTC
v_call: TRBV7-7; d_call: TRBD2; cdr3_length: 14; j_call: TRBJ2-2; clone_size: .; cdr3_aa: CASSLLGGSGELFF; cdr3_nt: TGTGCCAGCAGCTTACTGGGGGGGTCCGGGGAGCTGTTTTTT
v_call: TRBV4-1; d_call: .; cdr3_length: 14; j_call: TRBJ2-7; clone_size: .; cdr3_aa: CASSHFTGMDEQYF; cdr3_nt: TGCGCCAGCAGCCATTTCACAGGGATGGACGAGCAGTACTTC